The 15 T cell receptor beta chains below all came from one sample that was sequenced in a study of tumor and adjacent non-tumor tissue in lung cancer (dated by TCRdb to between 2017 and 2018). RNA was isolated from bulk, unsorted tissue, and RNA quality was assessed with a NanoDrop ND-1000 and an Agilent 2100. The method was multiplex PCR. Instrument used: Illumina HiSeq 2500. TCRbeta libraries were constructed through three rounds of nested PCR with primers (Table S4) according to protocols modified from ARM-PCR. In-frame beta chains were kept once TCRdb had trimmed the public reads at Q25 with fastp and called clones with MiXCR. Every entry covers one CDR3 protein and lists the most common genes and DNA from its rows. This sample lists 100,000 to 150,000 distinct CDR3 sequences; about 66% were detected once. The ten largest clones capture 9.5% to 15% of the sample. Specimen: lung tumor tissue. The receptors shown here come from a man aged 30 to 39 with non-small cell lung cancer.

About this clonotype: A much more abundant neighbour one base away suggests this may be a read error. The V call is TRBV6-6, the J call TRBJ2-7, with D perhaps TRBD1 (6 bases). Germline CDR1 reads MNHNY; CDR2 reads SVGAGI (reference sequence). The CDR3 has 15 residues. CDR3 coding DNA: TGTGCCATCAGTTACATAGCAGGGGCCTCCTACGAGCAGTACTTC. Its translation is CAISYIAGASYEQYF.

This clonotype was seen a handful of times. J is TRBJ2-5 and V is TRBV4-1; TRBD2 agrees at 7 bases. Unmatched junction bases numbered 12, after V lost 3 bases and J lost 2 bases. The CDR3 loop spans 17 amino acids. From germline, CDR1 is MGHRA and CDR2 YSYEKL. CDR3 sequence: CASSHLLGGGVQETQYF. CDR3 nucleotides: TGCGCCAGCAGCCATCTCCTTGGGGGGGGGGTGCAAGAGACCCAGTACTTC.

This clonotype was counted once. The chain is built from TRBV4-1 and TRBJ2-7; D may be TRBD1 or TRBD2 (5 bases each). CDR1 MGHRA and CDR2 YSYEKL come from the germline V gene. CDR3 length: 16 amino acids. With 7 bases removed from V and 1 base from J, the gap between germline ends came to 20 bases. CDR3 sequence (DNA): TGCGCCAGCAACCATTCGACCCGGGACGGGTCCTACGAGCAGTACTTC. Translation: CASNHSTRDGSYEQYF.

As concerns this clonotype: Lacking the conserved final phenylalanine or tryptophan, this CDR3 likely reflects a read error. The DNA is left out, because the CDR3 cannot be placed on it with certainty; the CDR3 is given as TCRdb lists it. The V call is TRBV12-3 or TRBV12-4, the J call TRBJ1-2; the D call of TRBD1 is as the table states it, not checked on the DNA. The CDR3 sequence runs 11 residues, both termini included. The CDR3 here is CANNRGTDYTI.

Comment on this clonotype: It may be a read error: a sequence one base away is much more abundant. This chain uses TRBV6-1 with TRBJ2-3; D tentatively reads TRBD1 or TRBD2 (6 bases each). CDR3 length: 14 residues. CDR1 is MNHNS and CDR2 is SASEGT in the germline V gene. CDR3: CASSELPGADTLYF. The DNA of the CDR3 is TGTGCCAGCAGTGAATTGCCGGGGGCAGATACGCTGTATTTT.

This clonotype was counted between two and nine times. Given a much more abundant clone one base away, this may be a read error. The final CDR3 position lacks the conserved phenylalanine or tryptophan, pointing to a likely read error. This chain uses TRBV11-1 with TRBJ2-3, with 10 bases lining up with TRBD2. With 3 bases clipped from V and 3 bases from J, the junction kept 6 bases outside the gene matches. The CDR3 runs to 16 residues. From germline, CDR1 is SGHAT and CDR2 FQDESV (reference sequence). CDR3: CASSFGTSASTDTQYS. The CDR3 DNA reads as TGTGCCAGCAGCTTTGGGACTAGCGCGTCGACAGATACGCAGTATTCT.

This clonotype occurred many times. The chain employs TRBV12-3 or TRBV12-4 and TRBJ2-7, with a tentative D call TRBD1 (6 bases). The V end was cut by 6 bases, the J end by 6 bases, with 12 bases between. This CDR3 comprises 12 residues. The CDR3 region is CASSNAGAEQYF. CDR3 DNA sequence: TGTGCCAGCAGCAACGCAGGGGCCGAGCAGTACTTC.

Worth noting for this clonotype: A much larger clonotype is one base distant, so this may be a read error. The J gene is TRBJ1-6, the V gene TRBV11-2; 7 bases agree with TRBD1. CDR1 is SGHAT, CDR2 FQNNGV, per germline. The CDR3 loop spans 15 amino acids. The CDR3 protein is CASSATGTENSPLQF. The CDR3 DNA sequence: TGTGCCAGCAGCGCAACCGGGACAGAGAATTCACCCCTCCAATTT.

Remarks on this clonotype: The CDR3 end shows no conserved phenylalanine or tryptophan, and so a read error is likely. The V and J genes are TRBV6-2 or TRBV6-3 and TRBJ2-1; tentative D call: TRBD2 (7 bases). The CDR3 spans 14 residues. Per the germline V gene, CDR1 is MNHEY and CDR2 is SVGEGT. V dropped 9 bases and J dropped 6 bases, with 18 bases sitting between them. CDR3 bases: TGTGCCAGTAGTCCCCGGGGGGCGGGCAATGAGCAGTTCCTC. It specifies CASSPRGAGNEQFL.

Concerning this clonotype: A much larger clone lies one base from this, so it may be a read error. The CDR3 spells CASSQVQTGYVYSPLHF. DNA of the CDR3: TGTGCCAGCAGCCAAGTTCAGACAGGGTATGTATATTCACCCCTCCACTTT. The chain couples TRBV4-2 to TRBJ1-6; the match to TRBD1 covers 7 bases. Per germline, CDR1 LGHNA and CDR2 YNFKEQ. J was trimmed by 8 bases and V by 1 base; bases with no gene match: 11. The length of the CDR3 is 17 residues.

In this sample, this clonotype turned up once. This clone may be a read error of a much larger clone one base away. The gene calls are TRBV24-1 and TRBJ2-7; TRBD1 matches at 7 bases. The CDR3 contains 14 residues. Unmatched junction bases numbered 7, after V lost 6 bases and J lost 3 bases. Germline CDR1 reads KGHDR; CDR2 reads SFDVKD. CDR3 nucleotides: TGTGCCACCAGTAAGGGACAGTGCTACTACGAGCAGTACTTC. It is translated as CATSKGQCYYEQYF.

In the case of this clonotype: The junction shows a germline mismatch at one end, possibly a read error. The rearrangement links TRBV20-1 to TRBJ2-3; D may match TRBD1 or TRBD2 (5 bases each). Germline V gene data show CDR1 as DFQATT and CDR2 as SNEGSKA (reference sequence). The CDR3 sequence is 12 residues long. This CDR3 is CSVMGRADTQYF. The DNA of the CDR3 is TGCAGTGTGATGGGACGTGCAGATACTCAGTATTTT.

Comment on this clonotype: Since a much larger clone is just one base distant, this may be a read error. The CDR3 loop reads CTSSWDRNIQYF. CDR3 DNA sequence: TGTACCAGCAGTTGGGACAGGAACATTCAGTACTTC. V gene TRBV12-3 or TRBV12-4 combines with J gene TRBJ2-4, with 8 bases that match TRBD1. CDR3 length: 12 residues.

The V call is TRBV12-3 or TRBV12-4, the J call TRBJ2-2, with 9 nucleotides matching TRBD1. CDR3 length: 17 amino acids. The ends lost 6 bases at V and 1 base at J; junction bases unmatched: 9. DNA for the CDR3: TGTGCCAGCAGCCGCTGGACAGGGGCACAGAACACCGGGGAGCTGTTTTTT. Protein: CASSRWTGAQNTGELFF.

As regards this clonotype: No conserved phenylalanine or tryptophan ends this CDR3, so it is likely a read error. The chain has TRBV11-2 and TRBJ1-1, with 7 bases that match TRBD1. The CDR3 length is 14 residues. Germline CDR1 is SGHAT and CDR2 is FQNNGV. The DNA of the CDR3 is TGTGCCTGCAGTCCCAGGGGGTATGACACTGAAGCTTTCCTT. This translates into CACSPRGYDTEAFL.